This is a list of T cell receptor beta chains from one sample in a study of cytomegalovirus exposure and HLA in healthy donors. Measured with immunoSEQ multiplex PCR; TCRdb has only the in-frame clones, and not every one. The sample lists 150,000 to 200,000 clones; 70% to 80% were seen once. The sample comprised PBMCs. Source of these receptors: a woman under 40 in good health and CMV-seropositive. Both conserved end residues are part of each CDR3. Fields, in order: clone size, V gene, J gene, CDR3 length, D gene, CDR3 protein, CDR3 DNA. D genes are given only for firm matches. Clone size is given for some rows only: seen once, a few or many times, or a class if the clone is expanded.

clone size: -
V gene: TRBV25-1
J gene: TRBJ2-2
CDR3 length: 16
D gene: -
CDR3 protein: CASSRGSGGGTGELFF
CDR3 DNA: TGTGCCAGCAGTCGTGGCTCTGGTGGAGGCACCGGGGAGCTGTTTTTT

clone size: -
V gene: TRBV19
J gene: TRBJ2-3
CDR3 length: 14
D gene: TRBD2
CDR3 protein: CASSTRDYRDTQYF
CDR3 DNA: TGTGCCAGTAGTACCCGGGACTACCGAGATACGCAGTATTTT

clone size: once
V gene: TRBV7-2
J gene: TRBJ2-1
CDR3 length: 13
D gene: TRBD2
CDR3 protein: CASAGADYNEQFF
CDR3 DNA: TGTGCCTCAGCGGGAGCAGACTACAATGAGCAGTTCTTC

clone size: once
V gene: TRBV7-2
J gene: TRBJ2-1
CDR3 length: 15
D gene: -
CDR3 protein: CASSFSLSSYNEQFF
CDR3 DNA: TGTGCCAGCAGCTTCTCCCTGAGCTCCTACAATGAGCAGTTCTTC

clone size: -
V gene: TRBV10-1
J gene: TRBJ1-1
CDR3 length: 22
D gene: -
CDR3 protein: CASSESRHRIGPLAGMNTEAFF
CDR3 DNA: TGCGCCAGCAGTGAGTCCCGTCATAGAATTGGACCCCTCGCGGGGATGAACACTGAAGCTTTCTTT

clone size: -
V gene: TRBV7-2
J gene: TRBJ1-2
CDR3 length: 14
D gene: -
CDR3 protein: CASSLGTANYGYTF
CDR3 DNA: TGTGCCAGCAGCTTAGGGACAGCTAACTATGGCTACACCTTC

clone size: -
V gene: TRBV28
J gene: TRBJ1-5
CDR3 length: 15
D gene: -
CDR3 protein: CASSFPTRGGQPQHF
CDR3 DNA: TGTGCCAGCAGTTTTCCCACTAGGGGAGGTCAGCCCCAGCATTTT

clone size: -
V gene: TRBV2
J gene: TRBJ1-5
CDR3 length: 15
D gene: -
CDR3 protein: CASSVDRPEWEPQHF
CDR3 DNA: TGTGCCAGCAGTGTTGACAGGCCCGAATGGGAGCCCCAGCATTTT

clone size: -
V gene: TRBV10-1
J gene: TRBJ2-3
CDR3 length: 16
D gene: TRBD2
CDR3 protein: CASSETSGRRTDTQYF
CDR3 DNA: TGCGCCAGCAGTGAGACTAGCGGGCGACGCACAGATACGCAGTATTTT

clone size: -
V gene: TRBV5-1
J gene: TRBJ2-3
CDR3 length: 15
D gene: TRBD1
CDR3 protein: CASRDRDRGTDTQYF
CDR3 DNA: TGCGCCAGCAGGGACCGGGACAGGGGGACAGATACGCAGTATTTT

clone size: few
V gene: TRBV2
J gene: TRBJ2-7
CDR3 length: 13
D gene: -
CDR3 protein: CASLGAGKNEQYF
CDR3 DNA: TGTGCCAGTCTGGGTGCGGGGAAAAACGAGCAGTACTTC

clone size: -
V gene: TRBV7-2
J gene: TRBJ2-3
CDR3 length: 12
D gene: -
CDR3 protein: CASSFGVDTQYF
CDR3 DNA: TGTGCCAGCAGCTTCGGTGTGGATACGCAGTATTTT

clone size: -
V gene: TRBV29-1
J gene: TRBJ1-1
CDR3 length: 13
D gene: -
CDR3 protein: CSVGRGAITEAFF
CDR3 DNA: TGCAGCGTTGGGAGGGGCGCGATCACTGAAGCTTTCTTT

clone size: -
V gene: TRBV7-8
J gene: TRBJ2-7
CDR3 length: 14
D gene: TRBD1
CDR3 protein: CASSLRDRAYEQYF
CDR3 DNA: TGTGCCAGCAGCTTAAGGGACAGGGCCTACGAGCAGTACTTC

clone size: -
V gene: TRBV30
J gene: TRBJ2-7
CDR3 length: 17
D gene: TRBD2
CDR3 protein: CAWSPARILAGGYEQYF
CDR3 DNA: TGTGCCTGGAGTCCGGCCCGTATATTAGCGGGAGGCTACGAGCAGTACTTC

clone size: once
V gene: TRBV9
J gene: TRBJ2-5
CDR3 length: 16
D gene: TRBD2
CDR3 protein: CASSVGIAGGQETQYF
CDR3 DNA: TGTGCCAGCAGCGTAGGGATAGCGGGGGGGCAAGAGACCCAGTACTTC

clone size: -
V gene: TRBV30
J gene: TRBJ2-5
CDR3 length: 13
D gene: -
CDR3 protein: CAWSATRLETQYF
CDR3 DNA: TGTGCCTGGAGCGCAACTAGGTTAGAGACCCAGTACTTC

clone size: -
V gene: TRBV5-1
J gene: TRBJ1-1
CDR3 length: 12
D gene: -
CDR3 protein: CASSIGILEAFF
CDR3 DNA: TGCGCCAGCAGCATTGGTATCCTAGAAGCTTTCTTT

clone size: -
V gene: TRBV10-3
J gene: TRBJ1-1
CDR3 length: 14
D gene: -
CDR3 protein: CAIRETGWNTEAFF
CDR3 DNA: TGTGCCATCAGGGAAACAGGGTGGAACACTGAAGCTTTCTTT

clone size: many
V gene: TRBV6-6
J gene: TRBJ2-2
CDR3 length: 16
D gene: TRBD2
CDR3 protein: CASQHLAGVVAGELFF
CDR3 DNA: TGTGCCAGCCAACACTTAGCGGGAGTGGTTGCCGGGGAGCTGTTTTTT